These T cell receptor beta chains were read from a single sample in a study of response to subunit inactivated influenza vaccine. TCRdb ran MiXCR on the RT-PCR reads and lists one entry per CDR3 protein. The table has about 540,000 distinct CDR3 sequences, roughly 25% seen once. This same sample was also part of a study on T cells expressing NK-cell markers.

Sequenced here: CD4+ T cells sorted from PBMCs, sampled roughly 13 days after vaccination. The receptors originated from a man aged 50-59 years who received an inactivated influenza vaccine. Both conserved end residues are part of each CDR3. Fields, in order: CDR3 protein, CDR3 DNA, clone size, J gene, D gene, V gene. D genes are given only for firm matches. Not all rows give a size; the values are once, few, many and, for expanded clones, a class.

CDR3 protein: CASSAGTSGIDEQFF; CDR3 DNA: TGTGCCAGCAGCGCCGGGACTAGCGGGATCGATGAGCAGTTCTTC; clone size: .; J gene: TRBJ2-1; D gene: TRBD2; V gene: TRBV27
CDR3 protein: CASYLGGGGPYNEQFF; CDR3 DNA: TGTGCCAGCTATTTAGGGGGCGGGGGGCCCTACAATGAGCAGTTCTTC; clone size: .; J gene: TRBJ2-1; D gene: .; V gene: TRBV6-2/TRBV6-3
CDR3 protein: CASSLVLGFNEQYF; CDR3 DNA: TGCGCCAGCAGCTTGGTTCTGGGGTTCAACGAGCAGTACTTC; clone size: once; J gene: TRBJ2-7; D gene: .; V gene: TRBV5-1
CDR3 protein: CASRRLTNEQFF; CDR3 DNA: TGTGCCAGCCGGCGCCTCACCAATGAGCAGTTCTTC; clone size: .; J gene: TRBJ2-1; D gene: .; V gene: TRBV7-2
CDR3 protein: CSHPLEGRPPYEQYF; CDR3 DNA: TGCAGCCACCCCCTCGAGGGGCGTCCCCCCTACGAGCAGTACTTC; clone size: .; J gene: TRBJ2-7; D gene: .; V gene: TRBV29-1
CDR3 protein: CAISVSGSEETQYF; CDR3 DNA: TGTGCCATCAGTGTTAGCGGGAGTGAGGAGACCCAGTACTTC; clone size: .; J gene: TRBJ2-5; D gene: TRBD2; V gene: TRBV10-3
CDR3 protein: CASSFREKTYNEQFF; CDR3 DNA: TGTGCCAGCAGCTTCAGGGAGAAGACCTACAATGAGCAGTTCTTC; clone size: .; J gene: TRBJ2-1; D gene: .; V gene: TRBV7-2
CDR3 protein: CSVEGERGTDTQYF; CDR3 DNA: TGCAGCGTTGAAGGGGAGAGGGGAACAGATACGCAGTATTTT; clone size: few; J gene: TRBJ2-3; D gene: .; V gene: TRBV29-1
CDR3 protein: CASSRASYGTGELFF; CDR3 DNA: TGTGCCAGCAGCCGGGCAAGCTACGGCACCGGGGAGCTGTTTTTT; clone size: few; J gene: TRBJ2-2; D gene: .; V gene: TRBV5-5
CDR3 protein: CASSPGLAGVGDEQFF; CDR3 DNA: TGTGCCAGCAGTCCTGGACTAGCGGGGGTCGGCGATGAGCAGTTCTTC; clone size: few; J gene: TRBJ2-1; D gene: TRBD2; V gene: TRBV12-3/TRBV12-4
CDR3 protein: CATSRRIQETQYF; CDR3 DNA: TGTGCCACCAGCAGAAGGATCCAAGAGACCCAGTACTTC; clone size: few; J gene: TRBJ2-5; D gene: .; V gene: TRBV15
CDR3 protein: CATGSSGGPDTQYF; CDR3 DNA: TGTGCCACCGGTTCTAGCGGGGGGCCAGATACGCAGTATTTT; clone size: .; J gene: TRBJ2-3; D gene: TRBD2; V gene: TRBV15
CDR3 protein: CASSQVASRTDTQYF; CDR3 DNA: TGCGCCAGCAGCCAAGTGGCTAGTAGGACAGATACGCAGTATTTT; clone size: .; J gene: TRBJ2-3; D gene: .; V gene: TRBV4-1
CDR3 protein: CASGLARSTGSGEQFF; CDR3 DNA: TGTGCTAGTGGTTTGGCTCGGTCGACAGGGTCGGGTGAGCAGTTCTTC; clone size: few; J gene: TRBJ2-1; D gene: TRBD1; V gene: TRBV12-5
CDR3 protein: CASSQDRVIGSGANVLTF; CDR3 DNA: TGTGCCAGCAGCCAAGATAGGGTTATCGGGTCTGGGGCCAACGTCCTGACTTTC; clone size: .; J gene: TRBJ2-6; D gene: .; V gene: TRBV4-2
CDR3 protein: CASSKQGGTDTQYF; CDR3 DNA: TGTGCCAGCAGTAAACAGGGTGGTACAGATACGCAGTATTTT; clone size: .; J gene: TRBJ2-3; D gene: .; V gene: TRBV28
CDR3 protein: CASSQRSYNEQFF; CDR3 DNA: TGTGCCAGCAGCCAAAGGTCTTACAATGAGCAGTTCTTC; clone size: few; J gene: TRBJ2-1; D gene: .; V gene: TRBV16
CDR3 protein: CASSLRLEQTQYF; CDR3 DNA: TGTGCCAGCAGCTTAAGGTTGGAGCAGACCCAGTACTTC; clone size: .; J gene: TRBJ2-5; D gene: .; V gene: TRBV11-3
CDR3 protein: CASSADRLETQYF; CDR3 DNA: TGTGCCAGCAGTGCGGACCGTTTAGAGACCCAGTACTTC; clone size: .; J gene: TRBJ2-5; D gene: .; V gene: TRBV2
CDR3 protein: CASSLTRQGVISGANVLTF; CDR3 DNA: TGTGCCAGCAGCCTTACGCGACAGGGGGTGATCTCTGGGGCCAACGTCCTGACTTTC; clone size: .; J gene: TRBJ2-6; D gene: TRBD1; V gene: TRBV11-1
CDR3 protein: CAWRTHGAYEQYF; CDR3 DNA: TGTGCCTGGAGGACACATGGAGCCTACGAGCAGTACTTC; clone size: .; J gene: TRBJ2-7; D gene: .; V gene: TRBV30
CDR3 protein: CASSYRQGMGNEQFF; CDR3 DNA: TGTGCCAGCAGTTATCGACAGGGTATGGGGAATGAGCAGTTCTTC; clone size: many; J gene: TRBJ2-1; D gene: TRBD1; V gene: TRBV4-2
CDR3 protein: CASSLDVNNEQFF; CDR3 DNA: TGTGCCAGCAGTTTGGATGTGAACAATGAGCAGTTCTTC; clone size: .; J gene: TRBJ2-1; D gene: .; V gene: TRBV12-3/TRBV12-4
CDR3 protein: CSASTGLNQPQHF; CDR3 DNA: TGCAGTGCTTCGACAGGACTCAATCAGCCCCAGCATTTT; clone size: few; J gene: TRBJ1-5; D gene: .; V gene: TRBV20-1
CDR3 protein: CASSFGGFHSTDTQYF; CDR3 DNA: TGTGCCAGCAGCTTCGGTGGTTTTCATAGCACAGATACGCAGTATTTT; clone size: many; J gene: TRBJ2-3; D gene: .; V gene: TRBV7-8
CDR3 protein: CASSLGAGGSSYNEQFF; CDR3 DNA: TGCGCCAGCAGCTTAGGGGCGGGGGGGAGCTCCTACAATGAGCAGTTCTTC; clone size: few; J gene: TRBJ2-1; D gene: TRBD2; V gene: TRBV5-1
CDR3 protein: CASSWGTSGGNTGELFF; CDR3 DNA: TGCGCCAGCAGCTGGGGGACTAGCGGGGGGAACACCGGGGAGCTGTTTTTT; clone size: .; J gene: TRBJ2-2; D gene: TRBD2; V gene: TRBV5-1
CDR3 protein: CASSQLRTNLYNEQFF; CDR3 DNA: TGCGCCAGCAGCCAACTTCGAACAAATCTCTACAATGAGCAGTTCTTC; clone size: few; J gene: TRBJ2-1; D gene: .; V gene: TRBV4-1
CDR3 protein: CASSPPLAPETQYF; CDR3 DNA: TGTGCCAGCAGCCCGCCGTTAGCCCCAGAGACCCAGTACTTC; clone size: few; J gene: TRBJ2-5; D gene: .; V gene: TRBV12-3/TRBV12-4
CDR3 protein: CSARALEKVAFF; CDR3 DNA: TGCAGTGCTAGAGCCCTAGAAAAGGTAGCTTTCTTT; clone size: few; J gene: TRBJ1-1; D gene: .; V gene: TRBV20-1
CDR3 protein: CSARDRTGVGGTDTQYF; CDR3 DNA: TGCAGTGCTAGAGACCGGACAGGGGTAGGGGGCACAGATACGCAGTATTTT; clone size: .; J gene: TRBJ2-3; D gene: TRBD1; V gene: TRBV20-1
CDR3 protein: CASTQGTGTDTQYF; CDR3 DNA: TGTGCCAGCACCCAAGGGACAGGGACAGATACGCAGTATTTT; clone size: .; J gene: TRBJ2-3; D gene: TRBD1; V gene: TRBV6-2/TRBV6-3
CDR3 protein: CASSFGGRGDTQYF; CDR3 DNA: TGCGCCAGCAGCTTCGGGGGGCGGGGAGATACGCAGTATTTT; clone size: few; J gene: TRBJ2-3; D gene: .; V gene: TRBV5-1
CDR3 protein: CASRTSGGNEQFF; CDR3 DNA: TGTGCCAGCAGGACTAGCGGAGGCAATGAGCAGTTCTTC; clone size: few; J gene: TRBJ2-1; D gene: TRBD2; V gene: TRBV6-2/TRBV6-3
CDR3 protein: CASSLPGGFNEQFF; CDR3 DNA: TGTGCCAGCAGCCTCCCCGGGGGGTTCAATGAGCAGTTCTTC; clone size: .; J gene: TRBJ2-1; D gene: TRBD2; V gene: TRBV11-3
CDR3 protein: CASSLASDLETQYF; CDR3 DNA: TGTGCCAGCAGCTTAGCTTCGGATTTGGAGACCCAGTACTTC; clone size: .; J gene: TRBJ2-5; D gene: .; V gene: TRBV7-9
CDR3 protein: CASSVKQGTGEQFF; CDR3 DNA: TGTGCCAGCAGCGTCAAACAGGGGACGGGTGAGCAGTTCTTC; clone size: .; J gene: TRBJ2-1; D gene: TRBD1; V gene: TRBV11-2
CDR3 protein: CASSGGQGIEAFF; CDR3 DNA: TGCGCCAGCAGCGGGGGACAGGGGATAGAGGCTTTCTTT; clone size: few; J gene: TRBJ1-1; D gene: TRBD1; V gene: TRBV5-1
CDR3 protein: CASTLGLAGGGDTQYF; CDR3 DNA: TGTGCCAGCACCCTCGGGCTAGCGGGAGGAGGAGATACGCAGTATTTT; clone size: .; J gene: TRBJ2-3; D gene: TRBD2; V gene: TRBV28
CDR3 protein: CASSAKGERDGLEQYF; CDR3 DNA: TGTGCCAGCAGCGCCAAGGGTGAGCGGGATGGCTTGGAGCAGTACTTC; clone size: few; J gene: TRBJ2-7; D gene: TRBD2; V gene: TRBV7-2
CDR3 protein: CASKGQGNEQYF; CDR3 DNA: TGTGCCAGCAAAGGGCAGGGGAACGAGCAGTACTTC; clone size: few; J gene: TRBJ2-7; D gene: .; V gene: TRBV7-2
CDR3 protein: CASSFTPGNYEQYF; CDR3 DNA: TGTGCCAGCAGCTTTACCCCGGGAAACTACGAGCAGTACTTC; clone size: few; J gene: TRBJ2-7; D gene: .; V gene: TRBV7-2
CDR3 protein: CASTGMNTEAFF; CDR3 DNA: TGTGCCAGCACGGGGATGAACACTGAAGCTTTCTTT; clone size: .; J gene: TRBJ1-1; D gene: .; V gene: TRBV12-3/TRBV12-4
CDR3 protein: CSARRGQTYTDTQYF; CDR3 DNA: TGCAGTGCTAGAAGAGGTCAAACATATACAGATACGCAGTATTTT; clone size: few; J gene: TRBJ2-3; D gene: .; V gene: TRBV20-1
CDR3 protein: CASSQEPYQETQYF; CDR3 DNA: TGTGCCAGCAGCCAAGAGCCGTACCAAGAGACCCAGTACTTC; clone size: .; J gene: TRBJ2-5; D gene: .; V gene: TRBV3-1
CDR3 protein: CATSREGTENIQYF; CDR3 DNA: TGTGCCACCAGCAGAGAGGGGACAGAAAACATTCAGTACTTC; clone size: few; J gene: TRBJ2-4; D gene: TRBD1; V gene: TRBV15
CDR3 protein: CASSKPGTGGLDTQYF; CDR3 DNA: TGTGCCAGTAGTAAACCCGGGACAGGGGGTTTAGATACGCAGTATTTT; clone size: .; J gene: TRBJ2-3; D gene: TRBD1; V gene: TRBV19
CDR3 protein: CASSLKTGGGFTDTQYF; CDR3 DNA: TGTGCCAGCAGCTTGAAGACTGGCGGGGGGTTCACAGATACGCAGTATTTT; clone size: few; J gene: TRBJ2-3; D gene: TRBD2; V gene: TRBV5-4
CDR3 protein: CSARDIGRVYNEQFF; CDR3 DNA: TGCAGTGCTAGAGATATAGGAAGAGTATATAATGAGCAGTTCTTC; clone size: few; J gene: TRBJ2-1; D gene: .; V gene: TRBV20-1
CDR3 protein: CASRLGTSVDEQFF; CDR3 DNA: TGTGCCAGCAGGCTCGGGACTAGTGTGGATGAGCAGTTCTTC; clone size: .; J gene: TRBJ2-1; D gene: TRBD2; V gene: TRBV12-3/TRBV12-4
CDR3 protein: CSAAGAAGNQPQHF; CDR3 DNA: TGCAGTGCTGCCGGGGCCGCCGGCAATCAGCCCCAGCATTTT; clone size: .; J gene: TRBJ1-5; D gene: .; V gene: TRBV20-1
CDR3 protein: CASSQASPSYNEQFF; CDR3 DNA: TGTGCCAGCAGCCAAGCTAGTCCCTCCTACAATGAGCAGTTCTTC; clone size: few; J gene: TRBJ2-1; D gene: .; V gene: TRBV3-1